The 20 T cell receptor beta chains listed next were all sequenced from one sample in a study of blood T cell repertoires in COVID-19 (dated by TCRdb to the early 2020s). The protocol used for the library was the immunoSEQ multiplex PCR assay. This immuneACCESS table, as held by TCRdb, lists in-frame sequences with V and J called but not all clones. Of the missing ones, under half trace to an unresolved V gene in checked studies; the others have no known cause. The sample includes nearly 100,000 clones, with about four fifths observed a single time. The ten top clones hold about 18% of the sample. Sequenced: peripheral blood. These receptors were taken from a woman aged 60 to 75 with acute or convalescent COVID-19.

This chain joins TRBV6-4 and TRBJ2-7, with 9 nucleotides matching TRBD2. The CDR3 covers 14 residues. V trimming: 5 bases; J trimming: 2 bases; junction bases outside the gene matches: 4. Germline values: CDR1 MRHNA, CDR2 SNTAGT. CDR3 nucleotides: TGTGCCAGCAGTTCCCTAGCGGGGCCCTACGAGCAGTACTTC. This translates into CASSSLAGPYEQYF.

The V gene is TRBV24-1, the J gene TRBJ2-5; 13 nucleotides line up with TRBD2. Looked up from germline, CDR1 is KGHDR and CDR2 is SFDVKD. The CDR3 sequence is 16 residues long. J lost 1 base, V lost 6 bases, and 4 bases had no gene match. The CDR3 protein is CATSPGLAGAQETQYF. The CDR3 nucleotides read TGTGCCACCAGTCCCGGACTAGCGGGGGCCCAAGAGACCCAGTACTTC.

The J gene is TRBJ1-1, the V gene TRBV21-1. TRBV21-1 is noted as a pseudogene. This CDR3 region has 9 residues. CDR3 DNA: TGTGCCAGCAGACTGGAAGCTTTCTTT. Its protein is CASRLEAFF.

The rearrangement links TRBV18 to TRBJ1-3, with a possible D match to TRBD1 (5 bases). Trimming took 4 bases from V and 6 from J, leaving 13 bases between them. From germline, CDR1 is KGHSH and CDR2 LQKENI. The CDR3 is made up of 14 amino acids. The CDR3 here is CASSLLTDVNTIYF. Written as DNA, the CDR3 is TGTGCCAGCTCACTTCTGACAGACGTAAACACCATATATTTT.

This clone appeared once. The chain links TRBV3-1 (or the pseudogene TRBV3-2) to TRBJ2-1, with a tentative D call TRBD2 (6 bases). CDR3 length: 15 residues. V lost 1 base and J lost 6, with 13 bases in between. The germline V gene has CDR1 LGHDT and CDR2 YNNKEL (reference sequence). In nucleotides, the CDR3 is TGTGCCAGCAGCCAAGCGACGGGGGTCACCAATGAGCAGTTCTTC. This sequence encodes CASSQATGVTNEQFF.

This rearrangement joins TRBV6-5 to TRBJ2-1; maybe TRBD2 (6 bases). Germline V gives CDR1 MNHEY, CDR2 SVGAGI. The CDR3 sequence is 14 residues long. The V end was cut by 6 bases, the J end by 9 bases, with 18 bases between. Written as DNA, the CDR3 is TGTGCCAGCAGCCTCGGGGGATCAGGTAGTGAGCAGTTCTTC. Protein: CASSLGGSGSEQFF.

The chain couples TRBV5-4 to TRBJ2-3; 12 bases are shared with TRBD2. The V gene's germline CDR1 is SGHNT and CDR2 YYREEE (reference sequence). The V segment lost 5 bases and the J segment 0 bases; nucleotides outside the gene matches: 4. The CDR3 runs 16 residues. The CDR3 DNA is TGTGCCAGCAGGGCCGGGACTAGCGGGAGCACAGATACGCAGTATTTT. It encodes CASRAGTSGSTDTQYF.

V gene TRBV10-3 combines with J gene TRBJ2-7; 7 bases map to TRBD1. The CDR3 covers 14 residues. V shed 10 bases, J shed 3 bases, and the junction held 12 bases outside the gene matches. CDR1 and CDR2 from the germline V gene are ENHRY and SYGVKD. This CDR3 is CATQEGQRGYEQYF. CDR3 in DNA: TGTGCCACGCAAGAGGGACAGAGAGGCTACGAGCAGTACTTC.

This clone was seen repeatedly, ten times or more. The CDR3 region has the DNA TGTGCCAGCTACAGGGTTCTAGGTTCGGGAAACACCATATATTTT. Translating it yields CASYRVLGSGNTIYF. The V gene is TRBV19, the J gene TRBJ1-3; D perhaps matches TRBD1 (6 bases). This CDR3 contains 15 residues. The V gene lost 9 bases and the J gene lost 4 bases, with 19 bases spanning the gap. Germline V CDR1 and CDR2: LNHDA, SQIVND (reference sequence).

This chain joins TRBV13 and TRBJ1-1, with TRBD1 as a possible D gene (6 bases). Germline CDR1 reads PRHDT; CDR2 reads FYEKMQ (reference sequence). The CDR3 runs to 17 residues. With 1 base removed from V and 1 base from J, the gap between germline ends came to 16 bases. The CDR3 DNA reads TGTGCCAGCAGCTTAGCCAAGGGGGGGCTATCGAACACTGAAGCTTTCTTT. This codes for CASSLAKGGLSNTEAFF.

The rearrangement links TRBV15 to TRBJ2-2; 8 nucleotides match TRBD2. The CDR3 covers 16 residues. Per the germline V gene, CDR1 is LNHNV and CDR2 is YYDKDF (reference sequence). J gave up 1 base and V 2 bases, and 3 bases lay outside the gene matches. This CDR3 is CATSRFSGMNTGELFF. The CDR3 bases are TGTGCCACCAGCAGATTTAGCGGGATGAACACCGGGGAGCTGTTTTTT.

The V call is TRBV9, the J call TRBJ1-6; D is unclear. The CDR3 spans 15 residues. The germline V gene encodes CDR1 SGDLS and CDR2 YYNGEE. The V end was cut by 1 base, the J end by 3 bases, with 8 bases between. The CDR3 DNA sequence: TGTGCCAGCAGCGTATCGGTTAACTATAATTCACCCCTCCACTTT. Translation gives CASSVSVNYNSPLHF. The complete variable domain, with remaining parts taken from reference TRBV9 and TRBJ1-6, reads DSGVTQTPKHLITATGQRVTLRCSPRSGDLSVYWYQQSLDQGLQFLIQYYNGEERAKGNILERFSAQQFPDLHSELNLSSLELGDSALYFCASSVSVNYNSPLHFGNGTRLTVT.

V is TRBV7-8 and J is TRBJ2-7; 8 nucleotides agree with TRBD1. The CDR3 runs 15 residues. Germline V gene data show CDR1 as SGHVS and CDR2 as FQNEAQ. Trimming cost V 6 bases and J 0 bases; bases outside gene matches: 7. DNA for the CDR3: TGTGCCAGCAGACAGGGACAGGCTAGCTCCTACGAGCAGTACTTC. Protein: CASRQGQASSYEQYF.

The chain employs TRBV27 and TRBJ1-4, with a tentative D call TRBD1 (5 bases). V was shortened by 5 bases and J by 4 bases, with 14 bases between the two germline ends. The CDR3 is 15 amino acids. Germline lookup yields CDR1 MNHEY and CDR2 SMNVEV (reference sequence). CDR3 residues: CASSTYSGHNEKLFF. The CDR3 nucleotides read TGTGCCAGCAGTACCTACTCTGGACATAATGAAAAACTGTTTTTT.

The V gene is TRBV2, the J gene TRBJ1-1; D may be TRBD1 (6 bases). Germline V lookup: CDR1 SNHLY, CDR2 FYNNEI. The CDR3 loop spans 14 amino acids. The V end was cut by 8 bases, the J end by 0 bases, with 13 bases between. CDR3 bases: TGTGCCAGCTCCCCATACAGGGTGAACACTGAAGCTTTCTTT. Amino acid sequence: CASSPYRVNTEAFF.

The V call is TRBV30, the J call TRBJ2-5, with D possibly being TRBD1 (5 bases). Germline V gives CDR1 GTSNPN, CDR2 SVGIG (reference sequence). CDR3 length: 13 amino acids. The V end was cut by 1 base, the J end by 2 bases, with 8 bases between. The CDR3 reads CAWSEGKQETQYF. The CDR3, as DNA: TGTGCCTGGAGTGAGGGGAAACAAGAGACCCAGTACTTC.

The J gene is TRBJ2-2, the V gene TRBV5-1; tentatively, D is TRBD1 (6 bases). The V gene lost 4 bases and the J gene lost 1 base, with 11 bases spanning the gap. The germline gives CDR1 SGHRS, CDR2 YFSETQ. The CDR3 has 15 residues. CDR3 protein: CASSLGGRNTGELFF. CDR3 in DNA: TGCGCCAGCAGCCTAGGGGGTCGGAACACCGGGGAGCTGTTTTTT.

The J gene is TRBJ2-3, the V gene TRBV7-9; no clear D gene. The CDR3 covers 15 residues. Per germline, CDR1 SEHNR and CDR2 FQNEAQ (reference sequence). Trimming stripped 1 base from V and 9 bases from J, with 17 bases between. The CDR3 coding sequence is TGTGCCAGCAGCTTAGTACTGCCCCTGGCGCGGACGCAGTATTTT. Translation: CASSLVLPLARTQYF.

This sequence joins TRBV28 and TRBJ1-2, with D perhaps matching TRBD1 (5 bases). Trimming cost V 3 bases and J 8 bases, with 13 bases left between them. The CDR3 extends over 13 amino acids. Germline V gene data show CDR1 as MDHEN and CDR2 as SYDVKM. The CDR3 here is CASSLTQGLGYTF. CDR3 DNA: TGTGCCAGCAGTTTGACTCAGGGTTTGGGCTACACCTTC.

The chain is built from TRBV12-5 and TRBJ2-2; D not certain. V was trimmed by 3 bases and J by 1 base, leaving 12 bases between them. The CDR3 is 16 amino acids. Looked up from germline, CDR1 is LGHNT and CDR2 is FRNRAP. CDR3 in DNA: TGTGCTAGTGGTTTCTTCCACAGCCAGAACACCGGGGAGCTGTTTTTT. It is translated as CASGFFHSQNTGELFF. The variable domain in full, with the rest retrieved from reference TRBV12-5 and TRBJ2-2, is DARVTQTPRHKVTEMGQEVTMRCQPILGHNTVFWYRQTMMQGLELLAYFRNRAPLDDSGMPKDRFSAEMPDATLATLKIQPSEPRDSAVYFCASGFFHSQNTGELFFGEGSRLTVL.